This TCR beta chain stems from a study of neurological immune-mediated disorders (dated by TCRdb to between 2019 and 2020). Turning to the overall study: Among the approximately 35 multiple sclerosis patients, relapsing-remitting MS accounted for approximately 30 and secondary progressive MS accounted for 3. Peripheral blood TCR-beta repertoires from patients with HTLV-I-associated myelopathy (HAM/TSP), patients with multiple sclerosis, and healthy controls were compared in the study using UMI-based sequencing. Alongside PBMC samples, the set of some 98 TCR-beta libraries contained longitudinal samples, technical triplicates, and paired CD4+ and CD8+ T-cell subsets that had been sorted. The cohort comprised some 71 subjects: some 14 HAM/TSP patients, 35 or so multiple sclerosis patients and around 20 healthy controls.

This clonotype was observed at least ten times. This clone's antigen is unknown. No qualities accompany the bases; no much larger clone lies one base away. Overall results and qualifications from the work: TCR clonal expansion was highest in HAM/TSP patients and lowest in MS patients, with MS patients falling below even healthy controls. The MS cluster showed no association with clinical or MRI features, and the authors stated that larger cohorts are needed. Expanded clones from different subjects shared no identical CDR3 amino acid sequences, which suggests that TCR-beta repertoires were private in all groups. Phylogenetic analysis grouped repertoires from 18 of 34 MS patients into a cluster of related CDR3 sequences, suggesting a possible repertoire-level signature.

Libraries from unsorted PBMCs were made from 2 million PBMCs kept in RNAlater at -80 degrees C until RNA extraction. The multiple sclerosis patients were enrolled in a US clinical protocol that evaluated disease progression with magnetic resonance imaging. Peripheral blood was subjected to Ficoll-Hypaque density gradient centrifugation to isolate PBMCs, which were then cryopreserved in liquid nitrogen. V loses 3 bases of germline sequence and J loses 7 bases, and the interval between the two ends is 12 bases. From the germline V gene (reference sequence), CDR1 is SEHNR and CDR2 is FQNEAQ. The CDR3 spans 14 residues, from the cysteine through the phenylalanine. Only the CDR3 DNA is retained, 42 bases long and in frame from the first base. cDNA was synthesized by template-switch 5'RACE using a primer with a 10-nucleotide random unique molecular identifier that tagged each TCR transcript. Every sequencing run yielded over 200 million TCR-beta sequences covering 15-18 subjects. The RNeasy kit was used for extraction of total RNA. TCR-beta VDJ regions were amplified with primers for the TCR constant region and the 5'RACE anchor, using the KAPA Real-time Library Amplification kit. Sample indexes and Illumina adaptors were added in a first PCR, and a second PCR then increased library yield. After Ampure bead purification, the TCR product of roughly 650 bp was size-selected on a 2% E-gel SizeSelection system. Before pooling, libraries had their quality checked on a Bioanalyzer, their concentration measured with Qubit, and their quantity determined with the Kapa Library Quantification kit. An Illumina HiSeq 2500 sequenced the libraries paired-end 2 x 150 bp. To increase sequence diversity, about 25-31% phiX was spiked into each library pool. Under the source paper's analysis protocol: The quality-filtered reads were processed with the UMI-based MiGEC pipeline, whose error correction step removed more than 80% of the raw TCR sequences. VDJ genes were aligned to IMGT germline references, and clonotypes were defined by unique CDR3 amino acid sequence plus V-J genes. Clonal expansion, Shannon diversity and CDR3 relatedness were evaluated with VDJtools (CalcPairwiseDistances, ClusterSamples), while phylogenetic trees were built in CLCbio workbench. Expanded clones were defined as having at least 8 unique UMIs, based on coefficient-of-variation modelling across technical triplicates. The raw public data were reprocessed by TCRdb itself: fastp quality trimming at Q25, MiXCR clonotype calling, in-frame beta chains only. Each record represents a unique CDR3 protein, reported with the most common genes and DNA among its rows. TCRdb's processing, not the authors' own work, is the source of the V and J calls. This sample comprises approximately 38,000 distinct CDR3 sequences, roughly 2.5% of them detected only once. Of the sample, roughly 2.3% falls within the top ten clones.

Sequencing was performed on PBMCs. The source of this sequence is a man in his fifties with multiple sclerosis. Recombination linked TRBV7-9 to TRBJ1-4; the D gene is not confidently resolved. The bases are TGTGCCAGCAGCTTTGTGCCTGAAGGTGAAAAACTGTTTTTT. Its product reads: CASSFVPEGEKLFF.